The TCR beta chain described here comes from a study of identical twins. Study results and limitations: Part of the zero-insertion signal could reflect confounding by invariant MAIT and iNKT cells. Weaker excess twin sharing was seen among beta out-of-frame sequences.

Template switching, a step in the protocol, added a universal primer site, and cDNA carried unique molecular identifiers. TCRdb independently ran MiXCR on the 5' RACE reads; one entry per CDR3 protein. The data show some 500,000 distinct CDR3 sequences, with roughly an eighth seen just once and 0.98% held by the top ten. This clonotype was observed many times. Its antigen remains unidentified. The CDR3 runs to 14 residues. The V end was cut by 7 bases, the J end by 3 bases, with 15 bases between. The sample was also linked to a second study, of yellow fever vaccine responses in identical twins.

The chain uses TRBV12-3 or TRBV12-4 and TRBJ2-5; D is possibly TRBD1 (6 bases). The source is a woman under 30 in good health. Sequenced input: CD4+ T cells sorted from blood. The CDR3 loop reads CASTPLGGKETQYF. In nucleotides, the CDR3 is TGTGCCAGCACCCCCCTAGGGGGTAAAGAGACCCAGTACTTC.